The text below deals with one T cell receptor beta chain. What it binds is not known. The CDR3 end falls 3 residues outside the read, so it is completed with the germline J gene. The assay was immunoSEQ multiplex PCR, and TCRdb's table has in-frame clones only and misses some. Here the sample table reports about 11,000 clones. The germline gives CDR1 SGHAT, CDR2 FQNNGV. The trim removed 1 base at V and 4 bases at J, leaving 3 bases unmatched. The length of the CDR3 is 14 residues. Recipients received nonmyeloablative bone marrow transplants from related graft donors, with transient mixed chimerism. Unstimulated regulatory T cells (CD4+CD25+CD127-), CD4+CD25- non-regulatory cells, CD4 and CD8 cells were FACS-sorted from thawed PBMCs. This specimen comes from a study of Tregs in tolerant kidney transplant recipients. Points from the study as a whole: Few patients were studied, so findings need validation in larger groups.

Material: CD8+ T cells from blood (PBMCs), obtained 24 months after the transplant. This chain joins TRBV11-2 and TRBJ2-7, with 8 bases matching TRBD1. The TCR originated in a human patient who received a combined kidney and bone marrow transplant. Some T cells may trace back to the graft donor. The CDR3 spells CASSLGQGIYEQYF. The sequenced part of the CDR3 DNA is TGTGCCAGCAGCTTAGGACAGGGGATATACGAG.